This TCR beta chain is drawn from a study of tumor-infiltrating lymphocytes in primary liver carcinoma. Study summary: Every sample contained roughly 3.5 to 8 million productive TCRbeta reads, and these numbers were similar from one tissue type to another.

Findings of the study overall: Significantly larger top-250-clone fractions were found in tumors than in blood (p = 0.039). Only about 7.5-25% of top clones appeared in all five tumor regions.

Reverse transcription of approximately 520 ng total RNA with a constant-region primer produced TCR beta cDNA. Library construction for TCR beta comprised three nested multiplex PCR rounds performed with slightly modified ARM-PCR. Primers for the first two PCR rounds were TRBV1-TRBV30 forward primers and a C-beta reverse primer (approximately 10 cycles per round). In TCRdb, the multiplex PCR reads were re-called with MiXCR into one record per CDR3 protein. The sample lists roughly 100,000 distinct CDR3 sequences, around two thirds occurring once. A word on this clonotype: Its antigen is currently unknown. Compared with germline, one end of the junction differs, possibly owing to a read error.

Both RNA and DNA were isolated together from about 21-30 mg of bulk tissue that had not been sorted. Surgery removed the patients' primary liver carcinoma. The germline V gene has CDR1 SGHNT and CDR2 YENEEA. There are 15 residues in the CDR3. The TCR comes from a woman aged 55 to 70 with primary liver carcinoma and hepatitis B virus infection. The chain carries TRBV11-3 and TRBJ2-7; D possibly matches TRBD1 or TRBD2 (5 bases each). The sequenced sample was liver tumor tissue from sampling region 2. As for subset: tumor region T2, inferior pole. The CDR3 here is CASSPRAGSNYEQYF. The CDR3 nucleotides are TGTGCCAGCAGCCCCAGGGCAGGGAGCAACTACGAGCAGTATTTC.